This TCR beta chain originates from a study of OX40 agonist ivuxolimab in advanced cancers. Study-wide points: Certain nonresponders additionally had low normalized T-cell clonal expansion.

This table comes from immunoSEQ multiplex PCR, and its TCRdb copy is limited to in-frame clones, with some not included. The sample yields roughly 75,000 clones, around 83% seen once. Note on this clone: No antigen is known for it. Different DNA sequences within this sample yield the same CDR3.

The CDR3 runs to 14 residues. Per the germline V gene, CDR1 is MNHNS and CDR2 is SASEGT. Trimming took 4 bases from V and 0 from J, leaving 7 bases between them. The source was CD4+ or CD8+ T cells sorted from blood, collected in a trial of the OX40 agonist ivuxolimab. This chain joins TRBV6-1 and TRBJ1-5; D is unclear. This receptor was taken from an adult with an advanced solid tumor such as melanoma, head and neck, liver or kidney cancer. CDR3 loop: CASSGSFSNQPQHF. CDR3 nucleotide sequence: TGTGCCAGCAGTGGATCATTTAGCAATCAGCCCCAGCATTTT.